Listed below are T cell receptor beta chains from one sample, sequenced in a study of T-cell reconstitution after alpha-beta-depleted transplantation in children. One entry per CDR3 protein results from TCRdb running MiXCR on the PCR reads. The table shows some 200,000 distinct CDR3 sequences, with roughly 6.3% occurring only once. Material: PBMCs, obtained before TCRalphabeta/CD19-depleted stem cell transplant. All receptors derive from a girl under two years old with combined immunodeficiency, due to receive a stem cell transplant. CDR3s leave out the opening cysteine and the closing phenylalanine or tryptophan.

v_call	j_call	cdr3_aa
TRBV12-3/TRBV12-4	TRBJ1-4	ASEGGNEKLF
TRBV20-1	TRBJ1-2	SAVDQGASGYT
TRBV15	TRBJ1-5	ATSSLGHFNQPQH
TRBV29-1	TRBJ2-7	SVGVGLIVSEQY
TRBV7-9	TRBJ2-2	ASSIGGPLTGELF
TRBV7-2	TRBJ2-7	ASSLYHGGPYEQY
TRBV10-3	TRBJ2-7	AIRDTDDYYEQY
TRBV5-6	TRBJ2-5	ASSFAGQRQETQY
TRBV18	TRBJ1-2	ASSPLYLSRDYGYT
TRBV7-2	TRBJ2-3	ASSLVGGAPRDTQY
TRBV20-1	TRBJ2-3	SARVNGALRTDTQY
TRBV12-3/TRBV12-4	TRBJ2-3	ASSPTDTQY
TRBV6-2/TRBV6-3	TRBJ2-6	ASHPTGANVLT
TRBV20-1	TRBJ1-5	SAYAGDQPQH
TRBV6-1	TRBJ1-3	ASSDEPGTGLGNTIY
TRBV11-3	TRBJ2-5	ASSLPMLGWGLDRETQY
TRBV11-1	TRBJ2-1	ASSLAGLAGGPEPGLNEQF
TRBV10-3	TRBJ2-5	AIRAGTQETQY
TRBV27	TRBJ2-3	ASSSALAQY
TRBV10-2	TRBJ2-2	ASSGVPGELF
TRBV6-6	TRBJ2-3	ASSYKRFPTDTQY
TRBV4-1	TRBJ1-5	ASSQDPGMPGNQPQH
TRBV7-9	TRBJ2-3	ASSHRDFPIRSQY
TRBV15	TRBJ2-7	ATSTGTFGEQY
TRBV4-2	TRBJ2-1	ASSQETSGRRDNEQF
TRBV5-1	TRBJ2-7	ASSLIIGGNEQY
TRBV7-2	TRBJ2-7	ASSLGSVLASYEQY
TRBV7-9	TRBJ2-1	ASNQLPGGDEQF
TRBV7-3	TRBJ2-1	ASSLRIHNEQF
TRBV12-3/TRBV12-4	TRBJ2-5	ASNIGGETQY
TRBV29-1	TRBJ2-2	SAEGDTGELF
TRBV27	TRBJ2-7	ASSLTMGLMAHEQY
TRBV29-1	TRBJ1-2	SVPIPQTGKGYT
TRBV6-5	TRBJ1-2	ASSSGLGFGGYT
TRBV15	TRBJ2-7	ATSRDPGSLYEQY
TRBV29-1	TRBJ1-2	SIPGTETYGYT
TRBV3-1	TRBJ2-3	ASSQEGGTDTQY
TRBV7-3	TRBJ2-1	ARTKAGGVNEQF
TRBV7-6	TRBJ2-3	ASSPLGDGGAGDTQY
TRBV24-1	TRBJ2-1	GTSDSSYSGDFYNEQF
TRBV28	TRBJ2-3	ASSLATTDTQY
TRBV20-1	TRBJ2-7	SAPTSGGPYEQY
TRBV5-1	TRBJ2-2	ASTLHGTGELF
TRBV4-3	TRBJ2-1	ASATGLAARNEQF
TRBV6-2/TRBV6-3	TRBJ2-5	ASTLGGRKETQY
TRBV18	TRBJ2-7	ASSPGDSEQY